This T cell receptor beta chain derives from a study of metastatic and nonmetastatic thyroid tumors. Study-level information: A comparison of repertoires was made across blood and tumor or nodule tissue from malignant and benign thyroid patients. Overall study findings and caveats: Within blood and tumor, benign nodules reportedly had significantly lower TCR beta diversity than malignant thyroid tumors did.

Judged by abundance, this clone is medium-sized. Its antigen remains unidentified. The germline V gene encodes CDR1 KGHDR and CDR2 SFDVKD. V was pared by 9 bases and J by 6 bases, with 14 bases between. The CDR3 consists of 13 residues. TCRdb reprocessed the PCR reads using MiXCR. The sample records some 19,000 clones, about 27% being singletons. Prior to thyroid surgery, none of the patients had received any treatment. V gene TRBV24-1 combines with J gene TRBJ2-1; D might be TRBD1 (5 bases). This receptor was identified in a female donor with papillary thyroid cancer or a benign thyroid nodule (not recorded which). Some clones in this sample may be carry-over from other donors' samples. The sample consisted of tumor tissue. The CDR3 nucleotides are TGTGCCACCGGTTCCACAGGATCCAATGAGCAGTTCTTC. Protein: CATGSTGSNEQFF.